This T cell receptor beta chain was recorded in a study of T cells after yellow fever vaccination. Turning to the study itself: The SMART-Seq v4 Ultra Low Input method served to prepare the low-cell-number fractions.

Study-level points and caveats: Weaker overall, the secondary response nonetheless peaked faster (day 5 versus 15). High-abundance clonotypes from the bulk population could contaminate FACS-sorted repertoires.

Generation of TCR cDNA used 5'RACE template switching (which added a universal primer site and UMIs). TCRdb re-called the 5' RACE reads with MiXCR, one entry per CDR3 protein. The data hold about 130,000 distinct CDR3 sequences, with 8% to 10% observed a single time. This clonotype came up a few times. Antigen: not known. CDR1 SGHRS and CDR2 YFSETQ come from the germline V gene. The CDR3 is made up of 14 amino acids. V dropped 3 bases and J dropped 13; count of bases not matched to a gene: 11. Sequenced here: CD8+ T cells sorted from PBMCs, sampled on the day of the yellow fever booster vaccination. This chain uses TRBV5-1 with TRBJ2-3; 10 bases are shared with TRBD1. The sequence was obtained from a man aged 18 to 35 who received the YFV17D yellow fever vaccine. The CDR3 DNA reads as TGCGCCAGCAGCTCTAGAACTCCGGGACAGGGGAAGTATTTT. Its translation is CASSSRTPGQGKYF.